These T cell receptor beta chains were read from a single sample in a study of tumor-infiltrating lymphocytes in primary liver carcinoma. TCRdb re-derived calls from the multiplex PCR reads in MiXCR, one entry per CDR3 protein. The table lists about 310,000 distinct CDR3 sequences, about 50% of them singletons. The sequenced sample was peripheral blood. These TCRs come from a woman in her 30s with primary liver carcinoma and hepatitis B virus infection. The CDR3 runs from the conserved cysteine through the conserved F or W. The listing skips clone size in some rows; elsewhere it reads once, few, many or a size class.

clone_size cdr3_length v_call cdr3_aa
many 16 TRBV11-3 CASSLDGGAALETQYF
- 16 TRBV28 CASSPRQSNSYNEQFF
many 15 TRBV11-2 CASSPLTSGTGELFF
- 15 TRBV14 CASSHQLPGRETQYF
- 14 TRBV4-1 CASSKAGGRGEQFF
- 15 TRBV14 CASSQNLRPPSEAFF
- 14 TRBV6-2/TRBV6-3 CASSSSGLPYGQYF
many 15 TRBV4-1 CASSRTGSSYNEQFF
- 15 TRBV6-1 CASSWTGPGQDTQYF
many 17 TRBV12-3/TRBV12-4 CASSLGLTSGSVYEQYF
- 15 TRBV5-4 CASSSTSGLKETQYF
- 18 TRBV6-5 CASSWSWDSYITNEKLFF
- 13 TRBV7-9 CAGSLGRAYEQYF
few 17 TRBV30 CAWSVRRWGRGEETQYF
few 16 TRBV24-1 CATSDSGQGNTGELFF
- 16 TRBV6-1 CASSEVGAGAKNIQYF
many 16 TRBV4-3 CASSQFRGLAGETQYF
- 18 TRBV6-5 CASNGRVLAAWRDPEAFF
- 14 TRBV6-2/TRBV6-3 CASRPNGAQETQYF
- 15 TRBV11-2 CAISEVGQIQVTQYF
- 13 TRBV7-8 CASSLERLDTQYF
- 14 TRBV28 CASSPNREAGELFF
few 16 TRBV7-9 CASSPWALADAGELFF
few 14 TRBV12-3/TRBV12-4 CASRYSRENTEAFF
once 20 TRBV7-8 CASSSTTGAYSIPYNSPLHF
- 15 TRBV18 CASSPRVPRGEKLFF
- 21 TRBV28 CASSLFLEKGVAGGSAETQYF
- 13 TRBV11-2 CASSPPSSYEQCF
many 14 TRBV4-3 CASSRDPVFNEQFF
- 18 TRBV4-3 CASSPEERQGGYTGEMFF
- 13 TRBV12-3/TRBV12-4 CASSHLDSYGYTF
few 14 TRBV7-9 CASSLVAGVREQYF
- 13 TRBV24-1 CATSDLQGQPQHF
- 15 TRBV6-1 CASNLTGAYQETQYF
few 13 TRBV29-1 CSGTSGKLYEQFF
once 14 TRBV20-1 CSARVGVGYNEQFF
- 14 TRBV18 CASLRRDGAYERYF
once 14 TRBV7-9 CASSSTGARKEQYF
many 15 TRBV12-3/TRBV12-4 CASSPDRTNTGELFF
- 12 TRBV5-6 CASTNRGTEAFF
- 14 TRBV6-5 CASSLRTSDNEQFF
once 14 TRBV7-9 CTSSLSGTNYEQYF
- 15 TRBV11-2 CACSLGGPLEETQYF
- 15 TRBV5-5 CVSSFTSGIANTQHF
- 16 TRBV5-5 CAGRSGPLLCTGELFF
- 15 TRBV11-2 CASSVGASGYNEQLF
many 16 TRBV4-2 CASSLTGTSLRNEQFF
- 14 TRBV11-2 CASSLVGSYHDQYF
many 15 TRBV4-3 CASSQEVSGSGAQYF
- 15 TRBV7-9 CVSNFGGPSTGELFF
few 15 TRBV6-5 CASSYSKGGRIKLFF
- 16 TRBV4-1 CASSHFERAGANVLTF
once 15 TRBV7-8 CASSLGPGPRETQYF
- 13 TRBV30 CAWRRERDQPQHF
- 13 TRBV2 CASRKISYNEQFF
- 12 TRBV30 CAWSEHNYEQYF
- 16 TRBV30 CAWIRPGQISGNTIYF
few 17 TRBV4-3 CVSSQEWSRSQGEKLFF
many 14 TRBV6-1 CASLDRAANTEAFF
- 14 TRBV11-3 CASNFTRRTGELFF